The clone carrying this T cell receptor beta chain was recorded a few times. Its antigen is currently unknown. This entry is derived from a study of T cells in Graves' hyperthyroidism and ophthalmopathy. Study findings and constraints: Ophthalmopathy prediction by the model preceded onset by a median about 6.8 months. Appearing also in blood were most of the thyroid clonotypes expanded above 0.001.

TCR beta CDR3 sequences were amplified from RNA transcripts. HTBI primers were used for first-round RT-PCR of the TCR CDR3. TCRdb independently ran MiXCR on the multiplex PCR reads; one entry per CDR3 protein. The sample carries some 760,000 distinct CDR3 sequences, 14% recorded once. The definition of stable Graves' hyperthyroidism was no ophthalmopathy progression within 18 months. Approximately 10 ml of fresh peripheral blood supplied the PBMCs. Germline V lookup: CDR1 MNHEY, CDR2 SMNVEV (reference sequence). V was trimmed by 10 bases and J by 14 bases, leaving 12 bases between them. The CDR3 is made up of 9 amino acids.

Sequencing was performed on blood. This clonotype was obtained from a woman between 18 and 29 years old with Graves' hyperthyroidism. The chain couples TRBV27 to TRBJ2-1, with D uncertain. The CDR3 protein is CATPQKEFF. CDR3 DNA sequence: TGTGCCACCCCCCAAAAAGAGTTCTTC.